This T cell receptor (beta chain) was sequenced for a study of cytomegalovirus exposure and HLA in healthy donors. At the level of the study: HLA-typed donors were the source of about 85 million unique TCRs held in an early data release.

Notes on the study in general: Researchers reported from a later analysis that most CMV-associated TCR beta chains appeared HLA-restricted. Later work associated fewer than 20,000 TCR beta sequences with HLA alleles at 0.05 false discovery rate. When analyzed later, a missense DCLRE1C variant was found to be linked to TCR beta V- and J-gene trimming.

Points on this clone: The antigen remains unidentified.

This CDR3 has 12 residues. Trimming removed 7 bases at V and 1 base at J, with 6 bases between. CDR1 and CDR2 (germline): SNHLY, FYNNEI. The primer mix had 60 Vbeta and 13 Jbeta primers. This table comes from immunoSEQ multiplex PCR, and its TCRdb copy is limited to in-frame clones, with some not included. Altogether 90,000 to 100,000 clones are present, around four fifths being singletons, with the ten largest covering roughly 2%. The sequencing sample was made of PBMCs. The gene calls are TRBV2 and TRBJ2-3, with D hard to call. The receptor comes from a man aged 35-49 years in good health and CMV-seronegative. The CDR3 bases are TGTGCCAGCATGTTCGGCACAGATACGCAGTATTTT. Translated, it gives CASMFGTDTQYF.